This TCR beta chain comes out of a study of OX40 agonist ivuxolimab in advanced cancers. Concerning the study at large: Ivuxolimab, which targeted the costimulatory receptor OX40 (CD134), was an agonistic, fully human IgG2 monoclonal antibody. Intravenous ivuxolimab was administered to patients every 2 weeks at six dose levels: 0.01, 0.1, 0.3, 1.5, 3 and 10 mg/kg. Of the roughly 51 patients in dose escalation, some 20 had hepatocellular carcinoma, around 15 had melanoma, 9 had renal cell carcinoma and 9 had head and neck cancer. A male proportion of about 79% and a mean age of approximately 60 years, ranging from about 20 to 80, were recorded for the dose-escalation cohort. Prior anti-PD-1, anti-PD-L1 or anti-CTLA-4 therapy was permitted, and checkpoint inhibitors had been received by less than 45% of dose-escalation patients. Partial responses occurred in three dose-escalation patients, of whom one had hepatocellular carcinoma and two had cutaneous melanoma. The point of sequencing TCRbeta in the periphery was to test whether ivuxolimab changed TCR sequence diversity and drove clonal T-cell expansion. The paper reports the monotherapy dose-escalation portion (N of about 50 patients) of the phase I ivuxolimab trial.

This clone has more than one count but fewer than ten. Its antigen target is currently unknown. No much larger clone is present one base from it, and per-base qualities are unavailable. Trimming at the junction amounts to 6 bases on V and 0 bases on J, and the germline ends lie 9 bases apart. From the germline V gene, CDR1 is MDHEN and CDR2 is SYDVKM. Including the terminal cysteine and phenylalanine, the CDR3 comprises 14 residues. Only the CDR3 DNA is retained, 42 bases long and in frame from the first base. For sequencing of the TCRbeta CDR3 region, genomic DNA was extracted from the sorted cells. The immunoSEQ Assay was used for sequencing of TCRbeta CDR3 regions. TCRdb limited this immuneACCESS table to in-frame rearrangements with V and J called. A share of clones is missing; checked studies link under half to unresolved V genes, and the rest is unexplained. This sample comprises about 55,000 clones, about 86% of them detected only once. The ten biggest clones cover about an eighth of the sample.

The trial excluded patients who had a history of autoimmune disease or were on systemic immunosuppression. Peripheral blood for TCR sequencing was collected from all dose cohorts at baseline, on cycle 4 day 1, and on cycle 7 day 1. The samples were drawn from a first-in-human, open-label, multicenter phase I dose-escalation trial of ivuxolimab. Adults with locally advanced or metastatic melanoma, renal cell carcinoma, hepatocellular carcinoma or head and neck squamous cell carcinoma were enrolled in the trial. CD4+ and CD8+ T cells were sorted separately from peripheral blood before TCR sequencing. Broader findings and caveats from the paper: Antigen specificity was not determined for the clonally expanded peripheral T cells. After ivuxolimab, expanded clones were on average more numerous among CD8+ T cells than among CD4+ T cells. Low levels of normalized T-cell clonal expansion were also seen in some patients who did not respond. In partial responders in the 0.1-3.0 mg/kg groups, normalized peripheral clonal expansion was found to be among the lowest, especially among CD8+ T cells. At doses from 0.1 to 3.0 mg/kg, clonal expansion was seen in both CD4+ and CD8+ blood T cells between baseline and week 6.

Sequenced here: CD4+ or CD8+ T cells sorted from blood, sampled in a trial of the OX40 agonist ivuxolimab. The chain was built from TRBV28 and TRBJ1-5; the D gene is perhaps TRBD1, from 5 matching bases. This TCR was sampled from an adult with an advanced solid tumor such as melanoma, head and neck, liver or kidney cancer. CDR3 reads: CASRVDSSNQPQHF. The DNA reads as follows: TGTGCCAGCAGGGTTGACAGTAGCAATCAGCCCCAGCATTTT.